A single sample gave rise to the 10 T cell receptor beta chains below, sequenced in a study of shared clonotypes between healthy human individuals. Sequenced by immunoSEQ multiplex PCR; TCRdb stores in-frame clones only, minus some. The table has 2 million to 2.5 million clones, under 97% seen once. Sequenced input: naive CD4+ T cells sorted from blood. Subset meaning: CD45RA+ positively selected. These receptors were obtained from a man aged 18 to 29 in good health.

The chain is built from TRBV5-4 and TRBJ1-1, with 10 bases that match TRBD1. This CDR3 region has 16 residues. Germline values: CDR1 SGHNT, CDR2 YYREEE (reference sequence). The V segment lost 0 bases and the J segment 3 bases; nucleotides outside the gene matches: 5. CDR3 sequence (DNA): TGTGCCAGCAGCTTGGGGAGACAGGGGGCGTACACTGAAGCTTTCTTT. It translates to CASSLGRQGAYTEAFF.

This clone was found a few times. The chain links TRBV5-1 to TRBJ1-2; D is unresolved. The germline V gene encodes CDR1 SGHRS and CDR2 YFSETQ. The CDR3 loop spans 13 amino acids. Deletions cut 4 bases from V and 1 base from J, with 8 bases between. The CDR3 loop reads CASSPDLNYGYTF. In nucleotides, the CDR3 is TGCGCCAGCAGCCCGGACCTTAACTATGGCTACACCTTC.

V usage is TRBV2 and J usage is TRBJ2-7, with TRBD1 matching over 9 bases. CDR1 is SNHLY and CDR2 is FYNNEI in the germline V gene. V was pared by 7 bases and J by 2 bases, with 15 bases of the junction left unmatched. This CDR3 has 17 residues. The CDR3 here is CASKTGGGRSGTYEQYF. CDR3 nucleotides: TGTGCCAGCAAGACAGGGGGAGGAAGAAGCGGGACCTACGAGCAGTACTTC.

The table lists this clone with a count of one. The J gene is TRBJ2-2, the V gene TRBV18; D possibly uses TRBD1 or TRBD2 (5 bases each). The CDR3 spans 17 residues. Germline V gene sequence: CDR1 KGHSH, CDR2 LQKENI. The V end was cut by 6 bases, the J end by 0 bases, with 17 bases between. The CDR3 protein is CASSPQAGTTNTGELFF. In DNA, the CDR3 is TGTGCCAGCTCCCCTCAGGCCGGGACGACGAACACCGGGGAGCTGTTTTTT. Drawing the rest from reference TRBV18 and TRBJ2-2, the complete variable domain is NAGVMQNPRHLVRRRGQEARLRCSPMKGHSHVYWYRQLPEEGLKFMVYLQKENIIDESGMPKERFSAEFPKEGPSILRIQQVVRGDSAAYFCASSPQAGTTNTGELFFGEGSRLTVL.

The chain couples TRBV4-1 to TRBJ2-1, with TRBD2 as a possible D gene (5 bases). The CDR3 runs 18 residues. Between the trimmed V and J ends, which lost 2 bases and 0 bases, there was a span of 17 bases. Germline assignment: CDR1 MGHRA and CDR2 YSYEKL. The CDR3 region is CASSQRRSADYSYNEQFF. DNA of the CDR3: TGCGCCAGCAGCCAAAGAAGGTCAGCGGATTACTCCTACAATGAGCAGTTCTTC.

The J gene is TRBJ1-4, the V gene TRBV7-2; D gene uncertain. Germline loops: CDR1 SGHTA, CDR2 FQGNSA. V was clipped by 1 base and J by 8 bases, with 11 bases between them. This CDR3 spans 14 amino acids. The CDR3 is CASSLGRVGEKLFF. CDR3 DNA sequence: TGTGCCAGCAGCTTAGGGAGGGTTGGGGAAAAACTGTTTTTT.

A single count supports this clone. The rearrangement uses TRBV4-1 and TRBJ2-5; D could derive from TRBD1 or TRBD2 (5 bases each). Germline CDR1 is MGHRA and CDR2 is YSYEKL. The ends were cut back, 0 bases at V and 1 base at J, with 18 bases in the middle. This CDR3 has 18 amino acids. CDR3: CASSQELLGIGGQETQYF. The CDR3 nucleotides read TGCGCCAGCAGCCAAGAATTACTAGGGATTGGGGGCCAAGAGACCCAGTACTTC.

V and J are TRBV6-6 and TRBJ1-2; TRBD1 matches at 7 bases. The J segment lost 4 bases and the V segment lost 7 bases, leaving 9 bases of the junction unmatched. The CDR3 is 14 amino acids. The germline V gene has CDR1 MNHNY and CDR2 SVGAGI (reference sequence). The CDR3 is CASKNAGGLYGYTF. CDR3 DNA sequence: TGTGCCAGCAAAAACGCAGGGGGGCTCTATGGCTACACCTTC.

This chain links TRBV7-3 with TRBJ2-3; D not resolved. V was pared by 2 bases and J by 2 bases, with 17 bases between. Germline loops: CDR1 SGHTA, CDR2 FQGTGA. CDR3 length equals 17 residues. The CDR3 bases are TGTGCCAGCAGCTTAGCCCGTACTTTCTCTACCACAGATACGCAGTATTTT. Amino acids: CASSLARTFSTTDTQYF. Drawing the rest from reference TRBV7-3 and TRBJ2-3, the complete variable domain is GAGVSQTPSNKVTEKGKYVELRCDPISGHTALYWYRQSLGQGPEFLIYFQGTGAADDSGLPNDRFFAVRPEGSVSTLKIQRTERGDSAVYLCASSLARTFSTTDTQYFGPGTRLTVL.

This clone is a singleton in its sample. The chain joins TRBV19 to TRBJ2-3, with 9 bases aligning to TRBD2. V was clipped by 2 bases and J by 2 bases; unmatched bases: 14. Germline V CDR1 and CDR2: LNHDA, SQIVND (reference sequence). The CDR3 sequence is 19 residues long. The CDR3 coding sequence is TGTGCCAGTAGTATACCGACGGAAGCGGGAGGACCCCACACAGATACGCAGTATTTT. Translation gives CASSIPTEAGGPHTDTQYF.